This entry is about one TCR beta chain. Its target is not known. This entry belongs to a study of T-cell memory formation after mild COVID-19. Study in general: TCR clusters largely stayed donor specific.

The CDR3 sequence is 13 residues long. V was clipped by 5 bases and J by 1 base, with 9 bases between them. In germline, CDR1 is GTSNPN, CDR2 SVGIG (reference sequence). Broader study findings: Memory cells collected pre-infection included some clones that later responded, suggesting cross-reactive memory joined. Contracting clones localized mainly to CM and EM when CD4+ and mainly to EMRA when CD8+.

TCRdb itself ran the 5' RACE reads through MiXCR, one entry per CDR3 protein. The sample consists of roughly 250,000 distinct CDR3 sequences, approximately 16% of them appearing once. This chain joins TRBV30 and TRBJ1-5, with D perhaps matching TRBD1 (5 bases). The sequenced sample was PBMCs or a T cell subset sorted from them (not recorded which). This clonotype was obtained from a man younger than 35 who had mild COVID-19 (a few samples of this study predate the infection). Cell type and time point are not known. CDR3 region: CAWGWDSNQPQHF. The CDR3 DNA reads TGTGCCTGGGGATGGGACAGCAATCAGCCCCAGCATTTT. Full variable domain (remainder filled in from reference TRBV30 and TRBJ1-5): SQTIHQWPATLVQPVGSPLSLECTVEGTSNPNLYWYRQAAGRGLQLLFYSVGIGQISSEVPQNLSASRPQDRQFILSSKKLLLSDSGFYLCAWGWDSNQPQHFGDGTRLSIL.